What follows describes a single TCR beta chain. Authors' processing steps: Estimation of nucleated cell counts relied on the amplification of reference gene primers. Sequencing used immunoSEQ multiplex PCR; TCRdb keeps in-frame clones, though not all of them. V, J and clone size were drawn from that table, and D and trimming were deduced from the DNA. The table shows 150,000 to 190,000 clones, with approximately 81% occurring only once. These data belong to a study of blood T cell repertoires in COVID-19. About the study: Samples came from the United States, Italy and Spain, spanning acute and convalescent COVID-19. The cDNA or gDNA used as material had been derived from T cells, B-cell-depleted T cells, or PBMCs.

Recruited during active infection, patients (from Seattle) were subsequently followed longitudinally. This clonotype originated in a woman aged 60 to 75 with COVID-19, enrolled during active disease. The sample was peripheral blood.

Written as DNA, the CDR3 is TGTGCCAGCAGTTTCCGGCGGGACAGAAACACCGGGGAGCTGTTTTTT. Translated: CASSFRRDRNTGELFF. This chain links TRBV27 with TRBJ2-2, with a tentative D call TRBD1 (7 bases). CDR3 length: 16 amino acids. Looked up from germline, CDR1 is MNHEY and CDR2 is SMNVEV (reference sequence). V gave up 3 bases and J gave up 2 bases, with 13 bases separating them.